The 5 T cell receptor beta chains reported below all come from one sample, sequenced in a study of T cell responses to AZD1222 COVID-19 vaccine. Here immunoSEQ multiplex PCR was the method, and the copy in TCRdb shows in-frame clones only, minus some. The profile shows some 120,000 clones, 88% of them singletons. The sample here was peripheral blood, taken on day 0 of AZD1222 vaccination. The receptors stem from an adult in good health.

The CDR3 loop is CASTPDRGRVEQFF. CDR3 in DNA: TGTGCCAGTACTCCGGACAGGGGGCGAGTTGAGCAGTTCTTC. This chain joins TRBV19 and TRBJ2-1; TRBD1 matches 11 bases. The CDR3 is 14 residues long. After removal of 7 bases from V and 9 bases from J, the junction contained 8 bases not matched to a gene. CDR1 is LNHDA, CDR2 SQIVND, per germline (reference sequence). The whole variable domain, remainder taken from reference TRBV19 and TRBJ2-1, is DGGITQSPKYLFRKEGQNVTLSCEQNLNHDAMYWYRQDPGQGLRLIYYSQIVNDFQKGDIAEGYSVSREKKESFPLTVTSAQKNPTAFYLCASTPDRGRVEQFFGPGTRLTVL.

This clone is a singleton in its sample. This chain joins TRBV27 and TRBJ2-7; D is perhaps TRBD1 (5 bases). Deletions cut 6 bases from V and 3 bases from J, with 12 bases between. The CDR3 spans 13 residues. CDR1 MNHEY and CDR2 SMNVEV come from the germline V gene (reference sequence). The CDR3 loop reads CASSRDSYYEQYF. CDR3 nucleotides: TGTGCCAGCAGCCGTGACAGCTACTACGAGCAGTACTTC.

The chain recombines TRBV14 with TRBJ2-5; tentatively, D is TRBD1 (6 bases). The V end lost 4 bases, the J end lost 5 bases, and 17 bases lay between the germline ends. Germline CDR1 and CDR2: SGHDN and FVKESK. The CDR3 contains 15 residues. CDR3 DNA sequence: TGTGCCAGCAGCCCCCGGGACACTGGGGCGGAGACCCAGTACTTC. Amino acids: CASSPRDTGAETQYF. The whole variable domain, filled in from reference TRBV14 and TRBJ2-5, reads EAGVTQFPSHSVIEKGQTVTLRCDPISGHDNLYWYRRVMGKEIKFLLHFVKESKQDESGMPNNRFLAERTGGTYSTLKVQPAELEDSGVYFCASSPRDTGAETQYFGPGTRLLVL.

V usage is TRBV5-1 and J usage is TRBJ2-2; maybe TRBD1 (6 bases). With 1 base removed from V and 5 bases from J, the gap between germline ends came to 18 bases. CDR1 is SGHRS and CDR2 is YFSETQ in the germline V gene. The CDR3 sequence is 17 residues long. The CDR3 nucleotides are TGCGCCAGCAGCTTGCAAAGTACAGGGTTAACAACCGGGGAGCTGTTTTTT. Translated, it gives CASSLQSTGLTTGELFF.

The J gene is TRBJ1-1, the V gene TRBV7-2; D remains ambiguous. V lost 4 bases to trimming and J lost 4 bases, with 10 bases between them. The CDR3 covers 13 residues. CDR1 and CDR2 from the germline V gene are SGHTA and FQGNSA. The CDR3 loop reads CASSSVYGTEAFF. The CDR3, as DNA: TGTGCCAGCAGCTCCGTTTACGGCACTGAAGCTTTCTTT.